This passage covers 23 T cell receptor beta chains from one sample sequenced in a study of post-analysis software for immune sequencing data. Study observations and caveats: In patients, TRBV5-6, TRBV5-1 and TRBV20-1 belonged to roughly 5 TRBV segments found more frequently than in controls.

What these receptors recognize is not known. Unique molecular identifiers had been added to the TCR beta cDNA libraries. Via MiXCR, TCRdb re-called the PCR reads, giving one row per CDR3 protein. The sample holds roughly 870,000 distinct CDR3 sequences, about 50% seen once. The sequenced material came from blood. Receptors were obtained from a girl aged 5 to 17 with multiple sclerosis.

The CDR3 loop is CSVAGAGSGSEPEAFF. The CDR3 bases are TGCAGCGTTGCTGGGGCAGGGTCAGGGAGCGAGCCTGAAGCTTTCTTT. The chain carries TRBV29-1 and TRBJ1-1; tentative D call: TRBD1 (5 bases). Trimming shortened V by 4 bases and J by 6 bases, and 24 bases separated the two germline ends. CDR1 is SQVTM and CDR2 is ANQGSEA in the germline V gene. The CDR3 has 16 amino acids.

This clonotype was seen more than once but under ten times. The gene calls are TRBV6-1 and TRBJ1-2; D uncertain. Germline V gene sequence: CDR1 MNHNS, CDR2 SASEGT. The CDR3 has 14 residues. Trimming pared 2 bases from V and 4 bases from J, leaving 11 bases between. In DNA form, the CDR3 reads TGTGCCAGCAGTGAATCCGGGGAGGGCTATGGCTACACCTTC. This encodes CASSESGEGYGYTF.

The V and J genes are TRBV5-1 and TRBJ2-1, with 12 bases fitting TRBD2. Looked up from germline, CDR1 is SGHRS and CDR2 is YFSETQ. The CDR3 is 15 amino acids. V gave up 4 bases and J gave up 7 bases; unmatched junction bases: 6. CDR3 amino acids: CASSVGLAGWNEQFF. The CDR3 coding sequence is TGCGCCAGCAGCGTAGGACTAGCGGGGTGGAATGAGCAGTTCTTC. Full variable domain (outside the CDR3, taken from reference TRBV5-1 and TRBJ2-1): KAGVTQTPRYLIKTRGQQVTLSCSPISGHRSVSWYQQTPGQGLQFLFEYFSETQRNKGNFPGRFSGRQFSNSRSEMNVSTLELGDSALYLCASSVGLAGWNEQFFGPGTRLTVL.

This clonotype has at least ten counts. The rearrangement links TRBV7-9 to TRBJ2-5; D is perhaps TRBD2 (5 bases). V was clipped by 5 bases and J by 5 bases, with 21 bases between them. The length of the CDR3 is 16 residues. The V gene's germline CDR1 is SEHNR and CDR2 FQNEAQ (reference sequence). CDR3 loop: CASSPRPGLRVETQYF. The CDR3 DNA reads as TGTGCCAGCAGCCCACGCCCTGGGTTGAGGGTGGAGACCCAGTACTTC.

The V call is TRBV20-1, the J call TRBJ2-5; 9 positions match TRBD2. V lost 3 bases, J lost 4 bases, and 9 bases stayed unmatched. Germline CDR1 is DFQATT and CDR2 is SNEGSKA (reference sequence). The CDR3 spans 15 residues. The CDR3 DNA is TGCAGTGCTAGGGAGCGGGGGGCCGTTCCAGAGACCCAGTACTTC. Encoded protein: CSARERGAVPETQYF.

This chain connects TRBV11-2 to TRBJ2-1, with 11 nucleotides matching TRBD2. This CDR3 has 18 amino acids. V gave up 5 bases and J gave up 0 bases; unmatched junction bases: 9. Per germline, CDR1 SGHAT and CDR2 FQNNGV. CDR3 coding DNA: TGTGCCAGCAGCACTAGAGGGGGGACTAGCGGCTCCTACAATGAGCAGTTCTTC. As protein: CASSTRGGTSGSYNEQFF.

The chain combines TRBV7-9 with TRBJ1-2; weak D call: TRBD1 (6 bases). The germline V and J ends were trimmed by 1 base and 5 bases, with 23 bases remaining between them. From germline, CDR1 is SEHNR and CDR2 FQNEAQ (reference sequence). CDR3 length: 18 residues. CDR3 loop: CASSLVAGPGAKGYGYTF. The CDR3 coding sequence is TGTGCCAGCAGCTTAGTCGCTGGTCCGGGGGCGAAAGGGTATGGCTACACCTTC.

This clonotype was detected a few times. The V call is TRBV10-3, the J call TRBJ2-5; D call uncertain. The J call may be faulty, since TRBJ2-7 better matches the DNA end. Germline assignment: CDR1 ENHRY and CDR2 SYGVKD. The CDR3 has 14 amino acids. CDR3 in amino acids: CAISERVRRNEQYF. CDR3 DNA: TGTGCCATCAGTGAACGAGTCAGAAGGAACGAGCAGTACTTC.

The sample holds a few counts of this clonotype. V is TRBV29-1 and J is TRBJ2-1; TRBD1 is a possible D gene (6 bases). V lost 7 bases and J lost 5, with 15 bases in between. This CDR3 is 13 amino acids long. The germline gives CDR1 SQVTM, CDR2 ANQGSEA. This CDR3 is CSARPAGDNEQFF. The DNA of the CDR3 is TGCAGCGCCCGCCCGGCAGGGGACAATGAGCAGTTCTTC.

This rearrangement joins TRBV20-1 to TRBJ2-2; D is tentatively TRBD1 or TRBD2 (7 bases each). This CDR3 is 16 amino acids long. Germline CDR1 DFQATT, CDR2 SNEGSKA (reference sequence). V shed 0 bases and J shed 4 bases, with 15 bases lying between them. CDR3 in amino acids: CSARDRQGGGTGELFF. The CDR3 coding sequence is TGCAGTGCTAGAGATCGACAGGGCGGGGGCACCGGGGAGCTGTTTTTT.

The J gene is TRBJ2-3, the V gene TRBV6-5; 10 bases match TRBD2. Losses at the gene ends were 4 bases for V and 8 bases for J; bases not matched to a gene: 12. There are 16 residues in the CDR3. The germline CDR1 and CDR2 sequences are MNHEY and SVGAGI. The CDR3 loop reads CASSSSPGLAAGTQYF. CDR3 bases: TGTGCCAGCAGTTCGTCCCCAGGACTAGCGGCGGGTACGCAGTATTTT.

The CDR3 is CASSWGRSEQFF. In DNA, the CDR3 is TGTGCCAGCAGCTGGGGGAGATCTGAGCAGTTCTTC. J is TRBJ2-1 and V is TRBV5-5; D tentatively fits TRBD1 or TRBD2 (5 bases each). The CDR3 length is 12 residues. Germline CDR1 reads SGHKS; CDR2 reads YYEKEE (reference sequence). Between the trimmed V and J ends, which lost 3 bases and 9 bases, there was a span of 10 bases.

The CDR3 DNA follows: TGCAGTGCTTCCAAAGGACTAGCGGGAGAGACCCAGTACTTC. Translation gives CSASKGLAGETQYF. The chain employs TRBV20-1 and TRBJ2-5; the match to TRBD2 covers 11 bases. The CDR3 length is 14 residues. V gave up 5 bases and J gave up 4 bases; unmatched junction bases: 6. In germline, CDR1 is DFQATT, CDR2 SNEGSKA (reference sequence).

This clonotype has more than one count but fewer than ten. The J gene is TRBJ2-7, the V gene TRBV18, with D tentatively TRBD2 (5 bases). Per the germline V gene, CDR1 is KGHSH and CDR2 is LQKENI. The CDR3 is 14 amino acids. V was clipped by 4 bases and J by 3 bases, with 13 bases between them. CDR3 bases: TGTGCCAGCTCACGCGGACCCGGGGTCTACGAGCAGTACTTC. Translation gives CASSRGPGVYEQYF.

This rearrangement joins TRBV12-3 or TRBV12-4 to TRBJ2-7, with 12 bases fitting TRBD2. J gave up 5 bases and V 4 bases, and 3 bases lay outside the gene matches. The CDR3 runs 14 residues. CDR3 in amino acids: CASSWLAGGDEQYF. The CDR3 nucleotides read TGTGCCAGCAGTTGGCTAGCGGGAGGGGACGAGCAGTACTTC.

This sequence joins TRBV29-1 and TRBJ2-7, with D tentatively TRBD2 (7 bases). The CDR3 totals 13 residues. Germline loops: CDR1 SQVTM, CDR2 ANQGSEA. The V end was cut by 6 bases, the J end by 4 bases, with 16 bases between. As DNA, the CDR3 is TGCAGCGTGGCACAGGGAGGGGGGTACGAGCAGTACTTC. Translation: CSVAQGGGYEQYF.

This clonotype was counted a few times. The CDR3 DNA reads TGCAGTGCTAGACCCAGATTGGGGCAGGGAGGCGATGAGCAGTTCTTC. Residues: CSARPRLGQGGDEQFF. This chain links TRBV20-1 with TRBJ2-1, with D perhaps TRBD2 (6 bases). CDR1 and CDR2 from the germline V gene are DFQATT and SNEGSKA (reference sequence). This CDR3 has 16 residues. V was shortened by 2 bases and J by 8 bases, with 22 bases between the two germline ends.

This chain links TRBV18 with TRBJ2-7; D gene ambiguous. CDR3 length: 14 amino acids. V was cut by 2 bases and J by 5 bases, with 13 bases left in between. From germline, CDR1 is KGHSH and CDR2 LQKENI. CDR3 coding DNA: TGTGCCAGCTCACCAAGAACCGTATGGGACGAGCAGTACTTC. Protein sequence: CASSPRTVWDEQYF.

There are a few counts of this clonotype. The chain recombines TRBV29-1 with TRBJ2-2, with D perhaps TRBD1 (6 bases). This CDR3 comprises 13 residues. Germline CDR1 SQVTM, CDR2 ANQGSEA. The V and J ends lost 8 bases and 2 bases respectively, with 12 bases between them. CDR3 sequence reads: CSLRQANTGELFF. The DNA for the CDR3 is TGCAGCTTACGACAGGCAAACACCGGGGAGCTGTTTTTT.

Only a few counts were recorded for this clonotype. The chain is built from TRBV7-9 and TRBJ2-7; D call uncertain. Trimming removed 1 base at V and 5 bases at J, with 6 bases between. This CDR3 spans 12 amino acids. In germline, CDR1 is SEHNR, CDR2 FQNEAQ (reference sequence). The CDR3: CASSLVSDEQYF. The CDR3 bases are TGTGCCAGCAGCTTAGTGTCCGACGAGCAGTACTTC.

This chain joins TRBV5-1 and TRBJ2-7; D is undetermined. CDR3 length: 15 amino acids. Looked up from germline, CDR1 is SGHRS and CDR2 is YFSETQ. Trimming pared 1 base from V and 7 bases from J, leaving 18 bases between. The CDR3 loop reads CASSLKGVSYNEQYF. CDR3 nucleotides: TGCGCCAGCAGCTTGAAGGGTGTCTCCTACAATGAGCAGTACTTC.

The chain links TRBV10-3 to TRBJ2-7; 13 bases are a match to TRBD2. The length of the CDR3 is 15 residues. Germline assignment: CDR1 ENHRY and CDR2 SYGVKD. With 6 bases clipped from V and 1 base from J, the junction kept 3 bases outside the gene matches. This CDR3 reads CAIRRGLAGSYEQYF. DNA for the CDR3: TGTGCCATCAGGAGGGGACTAGCGGGGTCCTACGAGCAGTACTTC.

This clonotype turned up a few times. J is TRBJ2-1 and V is TRBV20-1, with TRBD2 matching 8 bases. The CDR3 length is 17 residues. Germline CDR1 and CDR2: DFQATT and SNEGSKA (reference sequence). Trimming at V came to 6 bases and at J to 3 bases, leaving 16 bases not matched to a gene. The CDR3 bases are TGCAGTGCCCGACCCGCAGAGGCGGGGGGTAACTACAATGAGCAGTTCTTC. Protein sequence: CSARPAEAGGNYNEQFF.